These 28 T cell receptor beta chains were all obtained from the same sample, sequenced in a study of cytomegalovirus exposure and HLA in healthy donors. The PCR had 60 Vbeta and 13 Jbeta primers. Assay used: immunoSEQ multiplex PCR; TCRdb lists only in-frame clones, some missing. The sample records approximately 150,000 clones, 72% being singletons. The sequenced sample was PBMCs. The receptors originated from a human donor in good health.

The rearrangement uses TRBV5-6 and TRBJ1-2; a possible D gene is TRBD1 (5 bases). Germline V gene data show CDR1 as SGHDT and CDR2 as YYEEEE. V was clipped by 4 bases and J by 5 bases, with 9 bases between them. The CDR3 covers 12 residues. CDR3 DNA: TGTGCCAGCAGCCCCGGGGGGTATGGCTACACCTTC. Its protein product is CASSPGGYGYTF.

The V call is TRBV14, the J call TRBJ2-3, with a weak D call TRBD1 (6 bases). Germline CDR1 SGHDN, CDR2 FVKESK. The CDR3 has 12 amino acids. V was trimmed by 4 bases and J by 9 bases, leaving 11 bases between them. The CDR3 sequence is CASSPGQWTQYF. In nucleotides, the CDR3 is TGTGCCAGCAGCCCCGGACAGTGGACGCAGTATTTT.

V usage is TRBV6-5 and J usage is TRBJ1-5, with D perhaps TRBD1 (5 bases). The CDR3 spans 14 residues. The V end was cut by 6 bases, the J end by 6 bases, with 15 bases between. In germline, CDR1 is MNHEY, CDR2 SVGAGI. The CDR3 here is CASSPGGEAQPQHF. The DNA of the CDR3 is TGTGCCAGCAGCCCCGGAGGGGAGGCTCAGCCCCAGCATTTT.

This clone appeared a few times. The rearrangement links TRBV6-6 to TRBJ2-1, with 9 nucleotides matching TRBD1. Germline CDR1 is MNHNY and CDR2 is SVGAGI (reference sequence). The CDR3 sequence is 15 residues long. The trim removed 6 bases at V and 6 bases at J, leaving 9 bases unmatched. The CDR3 region is CASSPGTGFSNEQFF. The CDR3 DNA reads TGTGCCAGCAGCCCCGGGACAGGGTTTTCCAATGAGCAGTTCTTC.

The chain links TRBV7-9 to TRBJ2-2; D possibly corresponds to TRBD1 (5 bases). CDR3 length equals 13 residues. The V gene lost 7 bases and the J gene lost 6 bases, with 12 bases spanning the gap. Germline-derived CDR1 and CDR2 are SEHNR and FQNEAQ (reference sequence). The CDR3 loop is CASTVGLAGELFF. The CDR3 nucleotides are TGTGCCAGCACCGTGGGGCTCGCCGGGGAGCTGTTTTTT.

The J gene is TRBJ1-4, the V gene TRBV18, with a weak D call TRBD1 (5 bases). Germline V lookup: CDR1 KGHSH, CDR2 LQKENI. The CDR3 is made up of 17 amino acids. V was cut by 6 bases and J by 4 bases, with 21 bases left in between. CDR3 nucleotide sequence: TGTGCCAGCTCTCTCAACGGGGGTAGCATTGGTAATGAAAAACTGTTTTTT. This translates into CASSLNGGSIGNEKLFF. Full variable domain (rest looked up from reference TRBV18 and TRBJ1-4): NAGVMQNPRHLVRRRGQEARLRCSPMKGHSHVYWYRQLPEEGLKFMVYLQKENIIDESGMPKERFSAEFPKEGPSILRIQQVVRGDSAAYFCASSLNGGSIGNEKLFFGSGTQLSVL.

The V gene is TRBV7-8, the J gene TRBJ2-7; 14 bases align to TRBD2. Germline V gene data show CDR1 as SGHVS and CDR2 as FQNEAQ. This CDR3 is 17 amino acids long. J gave up 2 bases and V 5 bases, and 8 bases lay outside the gene matches. CDR3 bases: TGTGCCAGCAGCATGGGACTAGCGGGGGAGGCGCCCTACGAGCAGTACTTC. This encodes CASSMGLAGEAPYEQYF.

The V call is TRBV18, the J call TRBJ1-4; 7 nucleotides align to TRBD1. Trimming removed 2 bases from V and 6 bases from J; junction bases left unmatched: 9. This CDR3 spans 16 amino acids. Germline V gene data show CDR1 as KGHSH and CDR2 as LQKENI. DNA for the CDR3: TGTGCCAGCTCACCATTCATACAGGGGCTAGATGAAAAACTGTTTTTT. It encodes CASSPFIQGLDEKLFF.

This chain joins TRBV19 and TRBJ1-2; D is possibly TRBD1 (6 bases). CDR1 and CDR2 from the germline V gene are LNHDA and SQIVND (reference sequence). V was clipped by 3 bases and J by 6 bases, with 11 bases between them. This CDR3 region has 13 residues. CDR3 nucleotide sequence: TGTGCCAGTAGTATCGCCAGGGGAGATGGCTACACCTTC. This encodes CASSIARGDGYTF.

This clone was seen a handful of times. The gene calls are TRBV19 and TRBJ1-5, with D tentatively TRBD1 (5 bases). CDR3 size: 13 residues. CDR1 and CDR2 from the germline V gene are LNHDA and SQIVND (reference sequence). The V end lost 1 base, the J end lost 7 bases, and 8 bases lay between the germline ends. As DNA, the CDR3 is TGTGCCAGTAGTATAGCGGGGGAGCAGCCCCAGCATTTT. Translation: CASSIAGEQPQHF.

This rearrangement joins TRBV28 to TRBJ1-1; 9 bases agree with TRBD1. The V and J ends lost 5 bases and 1 base, in that order; junction bases with no gene match: 2. The V gene's germline CDR1 is MDHEN and CDR2 SYDVKM. The CDR3 runs to 14 residues. CDR3: CASSRQGENTEAFF. In nucleotides, the CDR3 is TGTGCCAGCAGTCGACAGGGGGAGAACACTGAAGCTTTCTTT. The whole variable domain, filled in from reference TRBV28 and TRBJ1-1, reads DVKVTQSSRYLVKRTGEKVFLECVQDMDHENMFWYRQDPGLGLRLIYFSYDVKMKEKGDIPEGYSVSREKKERFSLILESASTNQTSMYLCASSRQGENTEAFFGQGTRLTVV.

The chain couples TRBV19 to TRBJ1-2, with 8 bases fitting TRBD1. V gave up 2 bases and J gave up 6 bases; unmatched junction bases: 11. The CDR3 has 16 residues. CDR1 and CDR2 from the germline V gene are LNHDA and SQIVND (reference sequence). The CDR3 loop reads CASSIKFWDRRNGYTF. The CDR3 nucleotides read TGTGCCAGTAGTATAAAGTTTTGGGACAGGAGGAATGGCTACACCTTC. The whole variable domain, filled in from reference TRBV19 and TRBJ1-2, reads DGGITQSPKYLFRKEGQNVTLSCEQNLNHDAMYWYRQDPGQGLRLIYYSQIVNDFQKGDIAEGYSVSREKKESFPLTVTSAQKNPTAFYLCASSIKFWDRRNGYTFGSGTRLTVV.

The chain couples TRBV9 to TRBJ2-2, with 9 bases identical to TRBD1. After removal of 4 bases from V and 3 bases from J, the junction contained 7 bases not matched to a gene. The length of the CDR3 is 16 residues. Germline V gene data show CDR1 as SGDLS and CDR2 as YYNGEE. Written as DNA, the CDR3 is TGTGCCAGCAGCCTCACAGGGGGCCGATACACCGGGGAGCTGTTTTTT. Amino acid sequence: CASSLTGGRYTGELFF.

The chain joins TRBV19 to TRBJ1-5, with 9 bases lining up with TRBD1. The V segment lost 5 bases and the J segment 7 bases; nucleotides outside the gene matches: 9. CDR3 length: 15 residues. Germline CDR1 reads LNHDA; CDR2 reads SQIVND (reference sequence). For the CDR3, the DNA is TGTGCCAGTAGTTTCTCGGACAGGGGCTACCAGCCCCAGCATTTT. Translation: CASSFSDRGYQPQHF.

The chain recombines TRBV16 with TRBJ2-1; 7 nucleotides agree with TRBD2. The V and J ends lost 5 bases and 5 bases, in that order; junction bases with no gene match: 9. The CDR3 sequence is 15 residues long. Looked up from germline, CDR1 is KGHSY and CDR2 is FQNENV. CDR3 loop: CASSKGPGRDNEQFF. The CDR3 DNA sequence: TGTGCCAGCAGCAAAGGCCCAGGGAGGGACAATGAGCAGTTCTTC. The full variable domain, with the rest looked up from reference TRBV16 and TRBJ2-1, is GEEVAQTPKHLVRGEGQKAKLYCAPIKGHSYVFWYQQVLKNEFKFLISFQNENVFDETGMPKERFSAKCLPNSPCSLEIQATKLEDSAVYFCASSKGPGRDNEQFFGPGTRLTVL.

This chain links TRBV5-1 with TRBJ2-5; D is undetermined. V was cut by 1 base and J by 3 bases, with 4 bases left in between. This CDR3 is 12 amino acids long. Germline CDR1 SGHRS, CDR2 YFSETQ. This chain's CDR3 is CASSLPEETQYF. The CDR3 region has the DNA TGCGCCAGCAGCTTGCCAGAAGAGACCCAGTACTTC. The variable domain in full, completed from reference TRBV5-1 and TRBJ2-5, reads KAGVTQTPRYLIKTRGQQVTLSCSPISGHRSVSWYQQTPGQGLQFLFEYFSETQRNKGNFPGRFSGRQFSNSRSEMNVSTLELGDSALYLCASSLPEETQYFGPGTRLLVL.

The J gene is TRBJ1-2, the V gene TRBV9; 7 bases are shared with TRBD1. The CDR3 runs 18 residues. Germline trimming cut 3 bases from V and 4 bases from J; bases unmatched to any gene: 18. Germline V CDR1 and CDR2: SGDLS, YYNGEE. This chain's CDR3 is CASSATRDSAGLSYGYTF. The DNA for the CDR3 is TGTGCCAGCAGCGCAACCCGGGACAGTGCCGGATTGTCCTATGGCTACACCTTC.

The CDR3 DNA sequence: TGTGCCAGCAGCGCCCGCACCGGGACACCGTCCTCCTACGAGCAGTACTTC. This gives the protein CASSARTGTPSSYEQYF. J is TRBJ2-7 and V is TRBV7-6; weak D call: TRBD1 (6 bases). CDR1 and CDR2 from the germline V gene are SGHVS and FNYEAQ. Between the trimmed V and J ends, which lost 5 bases and 0 bases, there was a span of 20 bases. The CDR3 runs 17 residues.

This clone was seen once. The chain employs TRBV6-1 and TRBJ1-5; TRBD1 aligns across 8 bases. CDR1 MNHNS and CDR2 SASEGT come from the germline V gene. The CDR3 has 13 amino acids. The V and J ends lost 6 bases and 6 bases, in that order; junction bases with no gene match: 4. The CDR3 region is CASRQGVGQPQHF. Written as DNA, the CDR3 is TGTGCCAGCAGACAGGGGGTAGGTCAGCCCCAGCATTTT.

The chain carries TRBV19 and TRBJ1-5; 9 bases align to TRBD1. The junction had 10 bases not matched to a gene; V was cut back by 6 bases and J by 7 bases. CDR1 and CDR2 from the germline V gene are LNHDA and SQIVND (reference sequence). The CDR3 sequence is 15 residues long. The DNA of the CDR3 is TGTGCCAGTAGCCGGACAGGGGTCGTCGGACAGCCCCAGCATTTT. This codes for CASSRTGVVGQPQHF.

The chain recombines TRBV10-1 with TRBJ1-6, with 7 bases lining up with TRBD1. V gave up 4 bases and J gave up 5 bases; unmatched junction bases: 2. The CDR3 is 14 amino acids. The germline CDR1 and CDR2 sequences are WNHNN and SYGVQD (reference sequence). CDR3 amino acids: CASSGGQNNSPLHF. The DNA for the CDR3 is TGCGCCAGCAGTGGGGGACAGAATAATTCACCCCTCCACTTT.

A note on this clone: Relative to the germline gene, one junction end is altered; a read error may explain this. V gene TRBV7-9 combines with J gene TRBJ2-7; D is possibly TRBD2 (7 bases). CDR1 is SEHNR, CDR2 FQNEAQ, per germline (reference sequence). The CDR3 contains 16 residues. This CDR3 is CSSSSKRGGDFYEQYF. CDR3 DNA sequence: TGTTCCAGCAGCTCCAAAAGGGGGGGGGATTTCTACGAGCAGTACTTC.

The chain employs TRBV29-1 and TRBJ2-7, with 9 positions matching TRBD2. J gave up 2 bases and V 6 bases, and 5 bases lay outside the gene matches. CDR3 length: 13 residues. Germline-derived CDR1 and CDR2 are SQVTM and ANQGSEA. The CDR3, as DNA: TGCAGCGTCACCGGGACTAGCACCTACGAGCAGTACTTC. It codes for CSVTGTSTYEQYF.

The sample holds a few counts of this clone. The V gene is TRBV6-6, the J gene TRBJ1-1, with D unresolved. V lost 0 bases, J lost 5 bases, and 7 bases lay in between. This CDR3 has 13 amino acids. CDR1 and CDR2 (germline): MNHNY, SVGAGI (reference sequence). CDR3 loop: CASSYSRSTEAFF. In DNA, the CDR3 is TGTGCCAGCAGTTACTCGCGGAGTACTGAAGCTTTCTTT.

The chain carries TRBV9 and TRBJ1-1; 7 positions agree with TRBD1. Germline V gene lookup returns CDR1 SGDLS and CDR2 YYNGEE. After removal of 2 bases from V and 2 bases from J, the junction contained 3 bases not matched to a gene. The CDR3 runs to 14 residues. As DNA, the CDR3 is TGTGCCAGCAGCGTTAGGGGGCTTAACACTGAAGCTTTCTTT. Protein sequence: CASSVRGLNTEAFF.

This chain uses TRBV11-3 with TRBJ2-3; perhaps TRBD1 as D (5 bases). This CDR3 is 18 amino acids long. The V gene lost 0 bases and the J gene lost 1 base, with 17 bases spanning the gap. Germline V lookup: CDR1 SGHNT, CDR2 YENEEA. The CDR3 DNA sequence: TGTGCCAGCAGCTTAGATTCCTTCCAGGGTGGGGGCACAGATACGCAGTATTTT. It yields the protein CASSLDSFQGGGTDTQYF.

The rearrangement joins TRBV5-1 to TRBJ2-1; 9 bases are shared with TRBD2. CDR1 is SGHRS and CDR2 is YFSETQ in the germline V gene. The CDR3 has 15 residues. J gave up 9 bases and V 3 bases, and 10 bases lay outside the gene matches. CDR3 residues: CASSSGGAGGSEQFF. The CDR3 nucleotides read TGCGCCAGCAGCTCGGGGGGAGCGGGGGGAAGTGAGCAGTTCTTC.

This clone was observed a single time. This chain links TRBV9 with TRBJ2-3; D perhaps matches TRBD1 (5 bases). The CDR3 spans 15 residues. V gave up 3 bases and J gave up 7 bases, with 18 bases separating them. CDR1 is SGDLS, CDR2 YYNGEE, per germline. CDR3 nucleotides: TGTGCCAGCAGCGGAACCACAGGTCTGATGAATACGCAGTATTTT. It specifies CASSGTTGLMNTQYF.